This T cell receptor beta chain is from a study of CXCR3-negative and CXCR3-positive naive CD8 T cells (dated by TCRdb to the late 2010s). About the investigation overall: In total, roughly 140 million TRB reads were obtained, which works out to roughly 1.5 +/- 0.3 million reads per library. Diversity and physicochemical repertoire analyses were performed on around 10 donors pooled from two independent experiments. The TRBV-TRBJ cluster analysis covered naive subsets from 5 donors and memory cells from 3 donors.

From the cysteine up to the phenylalanine, the CDR3 has a length of 16 residues. Only the protein is available. CDR1 and CDR2 (MDHEN, SYDVKM) derive from the germline V gene. Each CD8+ T cell subset was flow-sorted in triplicate, and a few hundred thousand cells per subset were placed directly into RLT lysis buffer. Peripheral blood mononuclear cells were isolated from buffy coats by standard density gradient centrifugation. An RNeasy Mini Kit was used to extract total RNA from the sorted cells. Sequenced using a NextSeq 550. The Human TCR Profiling Kit (MiLaboratory) was used to prepare UMI-labeled 5' RACE TRB cDNA libraries. The full amount of extracted RNA was used for cDNA synthesis, and the full amount of resulting cDNA was used for PCR amplification. The libraries were made side by side, with each library going through the same number of PCR cycles. The original methods were these. With a requirement of at least two reads per UMI, MIGEC and MiXCR extracted about 50,000 +/- 10,000 unique UMI-labeled TRB cDNA molecules per library. On average, approximately 40,000 +/- 10,000 functional in-frame TRB CDR3 nucleotide clonotypes lacking stop codons were found per library. After downsampling to 5000 UMI-labeled TRB molecules per sample, diversity metrics such as normalized Shannon-Wiener and Chao1 were calculated in VDJtools. For the central five CDR3 residues, VDJtools calculated physicochemical properties weighted by clonotype size, namely interaction energy, strength, volume and Kidera factor 4. Following TCRdb reprocessing, every CDR3 protein sequence forms one entry, and DNA is not provided. Clone size and V and J calls follow TCRdb, not the original study. This sample's table contains approximately 56,000 distinct CDR3 sequences. The top ten constitute 20% to 25% of the sample.

Results the study describes overall, beyond this receptor: Within the same donor, TRBV-TRBJ usage looked similar between naive CXCR3-negative and CXCR3-positive cells, but memory cells had distinct patterns. Repertoire diversity was comparably high in both naive subsets but much lower in memory CD8+ T cells. Because surface CD5, which is linked to self-reactivity in mice, was comparable between the naive subsets, TCR interaction strength was also inferred from TRB CDR3 physicochemical properties. Freshly isolated PBMCs were used for most assays because CXCR3 expression went down partially after cryopreservation.

In the case of this clonotype: Its antigen is not yet known.

Material: memory CD8+ T cells from blood. Reading the label with the study, this specimen's cell subset or site is: conventional CD8+ memory T cells (TMEM), sorted as controls. The receptor was isolated from a human donor in good health. Some clones in this sample may be carry-over from other donors' samples. This sequence uses TRBV28 and TRBJ1-1. The CDR3 region reads CASSILGGVENTEAFF.